A single sample is the source of the 23 T cell receptor beta chains below, sequenced in a study of neurological immune-mediated disorders (dated by TCRdb to about 2019). Receptors were amplified or captured by 5' RACE. The sequencing machine was an Illumina HiSeq 2500. TCRdb itself trimmed the public reads at Q25 with fastp, ran MiXCR and retained productive beta chains. CDR3 protein sequences are deduplicated, and each keeps its most common genes and DNA. The sample yields approximately 82,000 distinct CDR3 sequences; 2% to 3% were counted once. The ten largest clones capture 1.1% of the sample. Sequenced input: PBMCs. All receptors derive from a woman in her 30s with multiple sclerosis.

This clonotype was counted at least ten times. The chain combines TRBV7-2 with TRBJ2-7; 11 bases align to TRBD2. This CDR3 region has 14 residues. Unmatched junction bases numbered 3, after V lost 4 bases and J lost 4 bases. The V gene's germline CDR1 is SGHTA and CDR2 FQGNSA. CDR3 in DNA: TGTGCCAGCAGCTCGACTAGCGGGATATACGAGCAGTACTTC. Its protein product is CASSSTSGIYEQYF.

This clonotype has a count of ten or more. The genes are TRBV20-1 and TRBJ2-1; possible D gene TRBD2, 7 bases. The germline gives CDR1 DFQATT, CDR2 SNEGSKA (reference sequence). This CDR3 is 14 amino acids long. Between the trimmed V and J ends, which lost 1 base and 8 bases, there was a span of 15 bases. The CDR3 here is CSARVGGAKDEQFF. CDR3 nucleotides: TGCAGTGCTAGAGTGGGGGGGGCTAAGGATGAGCAGTTCTTC.

The table lists this clonotype with many counts. The chain joins TRBV6-7 to TRBJ1-1; D possibly corresponds to TRBD1 (5 bases). TRBV6-7 is treated as an ORF (open reading frame) with a function not yet certain. V lost 1 base to trimming and J lost 5 bases, with 11 bases between them. The CDR3 contains 14 residues. The CDR3 region is CASSYWGDGTEAFF. CDR3 nucleotide sequence: TGTGCCAGCAGTTACTGGGGGGATGGGACTGAAGCTTTCTTT.

This clonotype was observed at least ten times. This sequence joins TRBV5-5 and TRBJ1-1; no firm D call. The CDR3 consists of 14 residues. Germline-derived CDR1 and CDR2 are SGHKS and YYEKEE (reference sequence). Trimming pared 0 bases from V and 11 bases from J, leaving 17 bases between. The CDR3 DNA reads TGTGCCAGCAGCTTGGTGTGGGATAGCCGGGCTGCTTTCTTT. It specifies CASSLVWDSRAAFF.

This clonotype was seen at least ten times. CDR3 bases: TGCAGTGCTGATACAGGGGGGTCGGCTTTCTTT. Residues: CSADTGGSAFF. The chain employs TRBV20-1 and TRBJ1-1, with 8 bases fitting TRBD1. Germline lookup yields CDR1 DFQATT and CDR2 SNEGSKA (reference sequence). This CDR3 comprises 11 residues. V was clipped by 5 bases and J by 11 bases; unmatched bases: 7.

At least ten counts were recorded for this clonotype. This chain uses TRBV7-3 with TRBJ2-5, with 7 bases aligning to TRBD2. The CDR3 is 15 amino acids. Looked up from germline, CDR1 is SGHTA and CDR2 is FQGTGA. V dropped 5 bases and J dropped 5; count of bases not matched to a gene: 11. In DNA form, the CDR3 reads TGTGCCAGCAGCCCCTGGGGGGGTGAAGTTGAGACCCAGTACTTC. This sequence encodes CASSPWGGEVETQYF.

This clonotype appeared many times. The rearrangement uses TRBV3-1 and TRBJ2-5; 11 bases align to TRBD1. Germline V gene data show CDR1 as LGHDT and CDR2 as YNNKEL (reference sequence). Germline trimming cut 4 bases from V and 4 bases from J; bases unmatched to any gene: 8. This CDR3 comprises 16 residues. DNA for the CDR3: TGTGCCAGCAGCCCGAGTTGGGGACAGGGGGTAGAGACCCAGTACTTC. Its protein product is CASSPSWGQGVETQYF.

This clonotype was counted at least ten times. The rearrangement links TRBV28 to TRBJ2-2; 7 bases are a match to TRBD2. V lost 5 bases, J lost 5 bases, and 14 bases stayed unmatched. The CDR3 totals 17 residues. The germline CDR1 and CDR2 sequences are MDHEN and SYDVKM. CDR3 DNA: TGTGCCAGCAGTCCCCTGGGGGGAGGGCCTTTAACCGGGGAGCTGTTTTTT. Translation: CASSPLGGGPLTGELFF.

This clonotype appeared many times. CDR3 sequence: CSVGPSSGSHSSYNEQFF. For the CDR3, the DNA is TGCAGCGTTGGGCCCTCGAGCGGGAGCCACAGCTCCTACAATGAGCAGTTCTTC. The rearrangement joins TRBV29-1 to TRBJ2-1; 8 nucleotides align to TRBD2. This CDR3 has 18 amino acids. Looked up from germline, CDR1 is SQVTM and CDR2 is ANQGSEA. The J segment lost 0 bases and the V segment lost 4 bases, leaving 14 bases of the junction unmatched.

This clonotype is medium-sized within its sample. The chain uses TRBV10-2 and TRBJ2-1; TRBD2 matches 14 bases. V trimming: 10 bases; J trimming: 2 bases; junction bases outside the gene matches: 7. The CDR3 is 16 residues long. Germline V gene lookup returns CDR1 WSHSY and CDR2 SAAADI. The CDR3 DNA is TGCGCCATGCCGGGACTAGCGGGAGTTGCCTACAATGAGCAGTTCTTC. Its translation: CAMPGLAGVAYNEQFF.

This clonotype occurred many times. This chain links TRBV3-1 with TRBJ2-1, with D possibly matching TRBD2 (6 bases). This CDR3 contains 18 residues. The germline V gene has CDR1 LGHDT and CDR2 YNNKEL (reference sequence). The V end lost 1 base, the J end lost 9 bases, and 25 bases lay between the germline ends. CDR3: CASSQGSRCPCSGSEQFF. DNA for the CDR3: TGTGCCAGCAGCCAAGGTTCCCGTTGCCCTTGTTCCGGGAGTGAGCAGTTCTTC.

This clonotype was seen many times. J is TRBJ2-5 and V is TRBV10-3, with a weak D call TRBD1 (6 bases). Trimming cost V 6 bases and J 2 bases, with 13 bases left between them. Germline CDR1 and CDR2: ENHRY and SYGVKD. This CDR3 has 14 amino acids. The CDR3 sequence is CAISPPGAQETQYF. In nucleotides, the CDR3 is TGTGCCATCAGCCCCCCAGGGGCTCAAGAGACCCAGTACTTC.

This clonotype was picked up many times. The chain recombines TRBV20-1 with TRBJ2-1, with TRBD2 identical over 8 bases. The CDR3 runs 14 residues. Trimming cost V 5 bases and J 7 bases; bases outside gene matches: 10. Germline-derived CDR1 and CDR2 are DFQATT and SNEGSKA (reference sequence). The CDR3 region has the DNA TGCAGTGCTCCGAGCGGGAGAAAGCCAAATGAGCAGTTCTTC. Translation: CSAPSGRKPNEQFF.

This clonotype appeared many times. This chain joins TRBV28 and TRBJ1-2; 7 bases align to TRBD1. Germline CDR1 MDHEN, CDR2 SYDVKM. The CDR3 consists of 13 residues. Unmatched junction bases numbered 4, after V lost 6 bases and J lost 3 bases. The CDR3 DNA sequence: TGTGCCAGCAGAAACCAGGGGGACTATGGCTACACCTTC. It encodes CASRNQGDYGYTF.

At least ten counts were recorded for this clonotype. The chain combines TRBV9 with TRBJ2-1; D is ambiguous. V lost 1 base and J lost 0, with 8 bases in between. This CDR3 comprises 15 residues. The V gene's germline CDR1 is SGDLS and CDR2 YYNGEE. The CDR3 DNA reads TGTGCCAGCAGCGTAAGGTATAGCTCCTACAATGAGCAGTTCTTC. This encodes CASSVRYSSYNEQFF.

This clonotype was detected ten times or more. This sequence joins TRBV12-3 or TRBV12-4 and TRBJ2-3; D is unclear. The germline V and J ends were trimmed by 5 bases and 5 bases, with 14 bases remaining between them. This CDR3 has 14 residues. Here the CDR3 reads CASSPRPGRDTQYF. The CDR3 nucleotides read TGTGCCAGCAGTCCCCGTCCCGGTCGAGATACGCAGTATTTT.

This clonotype was recorded at least ten times. J is TRBJ2-3 and V is TRBV20-1; possibly TRBD2 for D (6 bases). Deletions cut 2 bases from V and 1 base from J, with 13 bases between. From germline, CDR1 is DFQATT and CDR2 SNEGSKA (reference sequence). CDR3 length: 15 amino acids. CDR3 DNA sequence: TGCAGTGCTAGAAGGCTAGCGCGTCGCACAGATACGCAGTATTTT. This translates into CSARRLARRTDTQYF.

This clonotype was observed many times. The chain recombines TRBV20-1 with TRBJ2-5, with 8 bases aligning to TRBD2. CDR3 length: 14 residues. Trimming removed 3 bases from V and 4 bases from J; junction bases left unmatched: 7. CDR1 and CDR2 (germline): DFQATT, SNEGSKA (reference sequence). CDR3 sequence reads: CSARNGRAGETQYF. The CDR3 DNA reads TGCAGTGCTAGGAACGGGAGGGCCGGAGAGACCCAGTACTTC.

This chain links TRBV6-6 with TRBJ2-7, with D possibly being TRBD2 (6 bases). Trimming took off 5 bases at V and 3 bases at J, with 14 bases between the two ends. The CDR3 has 14 amino acids. CDR1 and CDR2 from the germline V gene are MNHNY and SVGAGI (reference sequence). CDR3 DNA: TGTGCCAGCAGTCCCGGGACTCGTGTCTACGAGCAGTACTTC. Its translation: CASSPGTRVYEQYF.

This clonotype was observed many times. The chain recombines TRBV27 with TRBJ1-2, with unresolved D. There are 14 residues in the CDR3. Trimming shortened V by 4 bases and J by 7 bases, and 16 bases separated the two germline ends. Germline assignment: CDR1 MNHEY and CDR2 SMNVEV (reference sequence). The DNA of the CDR3 is TGTGCCAGCAGTTCGCGCCCGATTATGGCTGGCTACACCTTC. As protein: CASSSRPIMAGYTF.

This clonotype has a count of ten or more. The CDR3: CSANKATNEKLFF. CDR3 nucleotide sequence: TGCAGTGCCAACAAAGCAACTAATGAAAAACTGTTTTTT. The chain links TRBV20-1 to TRBJ1-4; D is unresolved. Germline V lookup: CDR1 DFQATT, CDR2 SNEGSKA (reference sequence). The CDR3 length is 13 residues. The V end lost 6 bases, the J end lost 0 bases, and 8 bases lay between the germline ends.

This chain joins TRBV5-6 and TRBJ2-3, with D possibly being TRBD1 or TRBD2 (5 bases each). The V gene lost 3 bases and the J gene lost 0 bases, with 11 bases spanning the gap. The CDR3 extends over 15 amino acids. Germline CDR1 SGHDT, CDR2 YYEEEE. CDR3 amino acids: CASSSIRDSTDTQYF. The CDR3 nucleotides read TGTGCCAGCAGCTCCATACGGGACAGCACAGATACGCAGTATTTT.

In its sample, this clonotype was seen many times. The V gene is TRBV7-9, the J gene TRBJ1-2; no firm D call. V was cut by 1 base and J by 5 bases, with 14 bases left in between. The germline gives CDR1 SEHNR, CDR2 FQNEAQ (reference sequence). The CDR3 sequence is 15 residues long. The CDR3 loop reads CASSLEVWDRYGYTF. The CDR3 DNA follows: TGTGCCAGCAGCTTAGAAGTGTGGGATCGGTATGGCTACACCTTC.